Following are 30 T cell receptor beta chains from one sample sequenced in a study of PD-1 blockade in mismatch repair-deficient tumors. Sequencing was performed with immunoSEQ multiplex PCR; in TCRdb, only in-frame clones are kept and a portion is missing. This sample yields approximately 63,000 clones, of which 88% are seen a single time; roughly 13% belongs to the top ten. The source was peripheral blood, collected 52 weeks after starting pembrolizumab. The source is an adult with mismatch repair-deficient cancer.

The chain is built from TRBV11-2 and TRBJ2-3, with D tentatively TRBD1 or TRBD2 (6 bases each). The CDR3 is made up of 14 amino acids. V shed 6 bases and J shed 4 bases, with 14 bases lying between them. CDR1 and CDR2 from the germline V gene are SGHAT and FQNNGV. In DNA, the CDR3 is TGTGCCAGCAGTCGAGAGGGGGAGGCAGATACGCAGTATTTT. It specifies CASSREGEADTQYF.

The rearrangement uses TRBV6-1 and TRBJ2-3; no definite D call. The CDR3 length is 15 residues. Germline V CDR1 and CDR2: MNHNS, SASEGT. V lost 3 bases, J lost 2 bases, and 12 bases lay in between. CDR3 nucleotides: TGTGCCAGCAGTGACCTGGGCTCAATCACAGATACGCAGTATTTT. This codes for CASSDLGSITDTQYF.

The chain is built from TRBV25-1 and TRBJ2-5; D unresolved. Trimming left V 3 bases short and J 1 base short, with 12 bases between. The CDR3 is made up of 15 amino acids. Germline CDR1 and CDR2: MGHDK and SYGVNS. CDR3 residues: CASSESWRTQETQYF. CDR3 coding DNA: TGTGCCAGCAGTGAGTCTTGGCGGACCCAAGAGACCCAGTACTTC.

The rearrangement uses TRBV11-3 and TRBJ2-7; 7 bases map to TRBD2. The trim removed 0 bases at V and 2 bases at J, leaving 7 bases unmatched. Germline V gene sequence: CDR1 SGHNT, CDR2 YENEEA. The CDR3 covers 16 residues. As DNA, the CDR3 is TGTGCCAGCAGCTTAGATTACCTAGCGGAAACCTACGAGCAGTACTTC. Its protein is CASSLDYLAETYEQYF. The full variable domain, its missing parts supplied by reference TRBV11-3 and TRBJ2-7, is EAGVVQSPRYKIIEKKQPVAFWCNPISGHNTLYWYLQNLGQGPELLIRYENEEAVDDSQLPKDRFSAERLKGVDSTLKIQPAELGDSAVYLCASSLDYLAETYEQYFGPGTRLTVT.

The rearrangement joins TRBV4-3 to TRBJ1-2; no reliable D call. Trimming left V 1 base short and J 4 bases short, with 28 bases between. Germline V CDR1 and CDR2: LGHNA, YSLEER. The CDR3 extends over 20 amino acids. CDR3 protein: CASSQGILGLGVGSAYGYTF. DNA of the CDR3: TGCGCCAGCAGCCAAGGAATACTGGGTCTTGGGGTGGGCAGCGCCTATGGCTACACCTTC.

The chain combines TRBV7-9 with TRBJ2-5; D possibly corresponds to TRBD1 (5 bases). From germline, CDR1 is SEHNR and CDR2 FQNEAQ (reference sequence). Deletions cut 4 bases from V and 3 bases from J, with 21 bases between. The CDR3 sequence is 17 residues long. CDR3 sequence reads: CASSSFRAAVQEETQYF. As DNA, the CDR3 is TGTGCCAGCAGCTCCTTTCGGGCAGCAGTACAGGAAGAGACCCAGTACTTC.

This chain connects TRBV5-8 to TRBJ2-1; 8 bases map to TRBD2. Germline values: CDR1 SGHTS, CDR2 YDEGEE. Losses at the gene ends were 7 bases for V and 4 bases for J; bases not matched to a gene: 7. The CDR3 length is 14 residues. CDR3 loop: CASEIGRVYNEQFF. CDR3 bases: TGTGCCAGCGAAATCGGGAGGGTTTACAATGAGCAGTTCTTC.

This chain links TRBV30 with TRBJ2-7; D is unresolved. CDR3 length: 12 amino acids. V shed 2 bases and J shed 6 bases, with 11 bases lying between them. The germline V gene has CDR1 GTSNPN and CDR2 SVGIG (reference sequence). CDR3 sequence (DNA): TGTGCCTGGAGTCCTCACCCTTCCGAGCAGTACTTC. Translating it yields CAWSPHPSEQYF.

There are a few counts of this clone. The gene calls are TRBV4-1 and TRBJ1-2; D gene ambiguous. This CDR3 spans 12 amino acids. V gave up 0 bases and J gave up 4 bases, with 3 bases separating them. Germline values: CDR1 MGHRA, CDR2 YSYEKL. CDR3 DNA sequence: TGCGCCAGCAGCCAAGATAGCTATGGCTACACCTTC. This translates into CASSQDSYGYTF.

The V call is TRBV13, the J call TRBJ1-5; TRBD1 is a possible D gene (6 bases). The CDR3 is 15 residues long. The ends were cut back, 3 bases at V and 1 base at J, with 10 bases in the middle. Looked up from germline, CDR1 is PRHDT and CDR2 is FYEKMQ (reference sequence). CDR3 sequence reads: CASSFGGGSNQPQHF. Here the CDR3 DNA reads TGTGCCAGCAGCTTTGGAGGGGGGAGCAATCAGCCCCAGCATTTT.

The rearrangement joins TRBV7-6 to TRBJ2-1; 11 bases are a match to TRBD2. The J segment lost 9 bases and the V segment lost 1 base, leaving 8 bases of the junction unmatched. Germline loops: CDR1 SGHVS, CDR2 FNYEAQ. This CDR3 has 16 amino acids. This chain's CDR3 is CASSLGTSGSKVEQFF. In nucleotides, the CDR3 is TGTGCCAGCAGCTTAGGCACTAGCGGGAGTAAAGTTGAGCAGTTCTTC.

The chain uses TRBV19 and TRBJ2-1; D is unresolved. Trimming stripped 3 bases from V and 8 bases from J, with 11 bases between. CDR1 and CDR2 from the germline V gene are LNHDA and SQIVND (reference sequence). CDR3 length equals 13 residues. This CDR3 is CASSISRSYEQFF. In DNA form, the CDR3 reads TGTGCCAGTAGTATCTCCCGTTCCTATGAGCAGTTCTTC.

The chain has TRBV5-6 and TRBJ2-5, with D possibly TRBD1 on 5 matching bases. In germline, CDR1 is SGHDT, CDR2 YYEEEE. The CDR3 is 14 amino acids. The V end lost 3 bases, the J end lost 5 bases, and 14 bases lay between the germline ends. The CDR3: CASSSGSLRETQYF. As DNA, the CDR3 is TGTGCCAGCAGCTCAGGGTCCCTACGGGAGACCCAGTACTTC.

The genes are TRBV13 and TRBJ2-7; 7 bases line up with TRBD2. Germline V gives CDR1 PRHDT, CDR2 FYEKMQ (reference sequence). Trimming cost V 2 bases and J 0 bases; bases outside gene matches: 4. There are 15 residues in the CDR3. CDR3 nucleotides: TGTGCCAGCAGCTTAACCCGACTAGCCTCCTACGAGCAGTACTTC. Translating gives CASSLTRLASYEQYF. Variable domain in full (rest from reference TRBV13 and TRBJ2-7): AAGVIQSPRHLIKEKRETATLKCYPIPRHDTVYWYQQGPGQDPQFLISFYEKMQSDKGSIPDRFSAQQFSDYHSELNMSSLELGDSALYFCASSLTRLASYEQYFGPGTRLTVT.

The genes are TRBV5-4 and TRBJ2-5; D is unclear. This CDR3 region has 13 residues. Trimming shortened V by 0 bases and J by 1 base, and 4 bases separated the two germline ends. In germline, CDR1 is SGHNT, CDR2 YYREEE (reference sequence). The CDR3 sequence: CASSLEVQETQYF. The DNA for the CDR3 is TGTGCCAGCAGCTTGGAGGTCCAAGAGACCCAGTACTTC.

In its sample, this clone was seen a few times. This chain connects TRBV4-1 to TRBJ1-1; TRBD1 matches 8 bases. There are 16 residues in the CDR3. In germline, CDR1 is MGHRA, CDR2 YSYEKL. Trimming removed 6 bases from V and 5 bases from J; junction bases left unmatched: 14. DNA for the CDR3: TGCGCCAGCAGTCCTCCGGGTGCCAGGGGGCTTACTGAAGCTTTCTTT. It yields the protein CASSPPGARGLTEAFF.

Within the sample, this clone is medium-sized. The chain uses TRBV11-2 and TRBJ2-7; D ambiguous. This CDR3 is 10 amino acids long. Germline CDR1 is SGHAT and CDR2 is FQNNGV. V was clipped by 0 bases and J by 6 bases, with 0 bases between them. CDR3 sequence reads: CASSLDEQYF. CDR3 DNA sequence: TGTGCCAGCAGCTTAGACGAGCAGTACTTC.

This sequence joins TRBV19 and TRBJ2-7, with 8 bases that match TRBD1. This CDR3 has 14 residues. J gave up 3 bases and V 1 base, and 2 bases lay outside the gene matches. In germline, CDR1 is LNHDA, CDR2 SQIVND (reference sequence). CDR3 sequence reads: CASSIAGQGYEQYF. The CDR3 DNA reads TGTGCCAGTAGTATAGCAGGACAGGGCTACGAGCAGTACTTC.

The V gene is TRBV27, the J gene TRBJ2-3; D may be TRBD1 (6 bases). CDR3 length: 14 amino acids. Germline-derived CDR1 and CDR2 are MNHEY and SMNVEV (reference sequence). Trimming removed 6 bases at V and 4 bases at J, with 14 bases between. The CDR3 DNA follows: TGTGCCAGCAGCATAGACCCAGGGGCAGATACGCAGTATTTT. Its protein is CASSIDPGADTQYF.

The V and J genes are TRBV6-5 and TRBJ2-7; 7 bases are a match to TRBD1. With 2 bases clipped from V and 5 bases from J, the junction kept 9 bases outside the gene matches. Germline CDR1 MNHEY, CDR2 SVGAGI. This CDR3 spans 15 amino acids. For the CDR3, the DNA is TGTGCCAGCAGTTACGGGGGAAGGGGGCGGGACGAGCAGTACTTC. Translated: CASSYGGRGRDEQYF.

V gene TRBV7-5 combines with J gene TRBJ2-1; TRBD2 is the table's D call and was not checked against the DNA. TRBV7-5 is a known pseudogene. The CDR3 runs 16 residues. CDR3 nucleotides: TGTGCCAGAAGCCCCGCGAGGCGGACTAGCTACAATGAGCAGTTCTTC. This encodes CARSPARRTSYNEQFF.

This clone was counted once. The CDR3 nucleotides read TGTGCCAGCAGTTTCTACGGGGCGCAGGGAAACTATGGCTACACCTTC. This gives the protein CASSFYGAQGNYGYTF. The chain carries TRBV28 and TRBJ1-2; weak D call: TRBD1 (5 bases). Germline loops: CDR1 MDHEN, CDR2 SYDVKM. The V end lost 3 bases, the J end lost 2 bases, and 16 bases lay between the germline ends. The CDR3 is made up of 16 amino acids.

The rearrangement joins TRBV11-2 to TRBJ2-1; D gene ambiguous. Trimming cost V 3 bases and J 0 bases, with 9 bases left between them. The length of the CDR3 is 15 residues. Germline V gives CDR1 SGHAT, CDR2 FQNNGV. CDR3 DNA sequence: TGTGCCAGCAGCTTTCAGCCTTCCTCCTACAATGAGCAGTTCTTC. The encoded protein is CASSFQPSSYNEQFF. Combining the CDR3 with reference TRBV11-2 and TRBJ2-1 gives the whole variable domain EAGVAQSPRYKIIEKRQSVAFWCNPISGHATLYWYQQILGQGPKLLIQFQNNGVVDDSQLPKDRFSAERLKGVDSTLKIQPAKLEDSAVYLCASSFQPSSYNEQFFGPGTRLTVL.

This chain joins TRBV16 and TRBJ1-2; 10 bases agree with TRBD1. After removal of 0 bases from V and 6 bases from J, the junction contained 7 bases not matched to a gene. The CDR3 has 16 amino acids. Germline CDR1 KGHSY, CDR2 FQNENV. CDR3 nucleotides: TGTGCCAGCAGCCAATCGGCGACAGGGGGCTCGAATGGCTACACCTTC. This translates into CASSQSATGGSNGYTF. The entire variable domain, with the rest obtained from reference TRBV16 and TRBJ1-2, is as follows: GEEVAQTPKHLVRGEGQKAKLYCAPIKGHSYVFWYQQVLKNEFKFLISFQNENVFDETGMPKERFSAKCLPNSPCSLEIQATKLEDSAVYFCASSQSATGGSNGYTFGSGTRLTVV.

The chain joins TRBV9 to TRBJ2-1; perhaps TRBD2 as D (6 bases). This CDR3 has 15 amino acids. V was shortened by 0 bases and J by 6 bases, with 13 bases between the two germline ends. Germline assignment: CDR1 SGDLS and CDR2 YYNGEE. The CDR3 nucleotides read TGTGCCAGCAGCGTAGGGCCGGGAGAGCTCAATGAGCAGTTCTTC. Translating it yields CASSVGPGELNEQFF. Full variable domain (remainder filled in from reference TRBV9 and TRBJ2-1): DSGVTQTPKHLITATGQRVTLRCSPRSGDLSVYWYQQSLDQGLQFLIQYYNGEERAKGNILERFSAQQFPDLHSELNLSSLELGDSALYFCASSVGPGELNEQFFGPGTRLTVL.

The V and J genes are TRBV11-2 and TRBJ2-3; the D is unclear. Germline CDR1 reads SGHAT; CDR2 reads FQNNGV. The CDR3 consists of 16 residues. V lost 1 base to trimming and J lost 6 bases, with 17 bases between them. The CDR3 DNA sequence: TGTGCCAGCAGCTTAGTGCCCGCCTCTAGGGCCGATACGCAGTATTTT. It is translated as CASSLVPASRADTQYF.

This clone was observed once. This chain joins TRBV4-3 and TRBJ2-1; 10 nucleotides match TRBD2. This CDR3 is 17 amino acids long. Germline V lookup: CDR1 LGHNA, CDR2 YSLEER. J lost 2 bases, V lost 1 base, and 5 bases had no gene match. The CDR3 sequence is CASSQGIAGGTYNEQFF. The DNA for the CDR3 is TGCGCCAGCAGCCAAGGGATAGCGGGAGGCACCTACAATGAGCAGTTCTTC.

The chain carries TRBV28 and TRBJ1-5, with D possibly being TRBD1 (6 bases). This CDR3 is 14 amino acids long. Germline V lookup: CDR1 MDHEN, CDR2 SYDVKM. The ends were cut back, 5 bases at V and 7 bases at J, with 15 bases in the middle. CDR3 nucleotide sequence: TGTGCCAGCAGTACCCTACAGGGTGCCCAGCCCCAGCATTTT. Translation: CASSTLQGAQPQHF. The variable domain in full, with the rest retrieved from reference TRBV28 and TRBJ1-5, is DVKVTQSSRYLVKRTGEKVFLECVQDMDHENMFWYRQDPGLGLRLIYFSYDVKMKEKGDIPEGYSVSREKKERFSLILESASTNQTSMYLCASSTLQGAQPQHFGDGTRLSIL.

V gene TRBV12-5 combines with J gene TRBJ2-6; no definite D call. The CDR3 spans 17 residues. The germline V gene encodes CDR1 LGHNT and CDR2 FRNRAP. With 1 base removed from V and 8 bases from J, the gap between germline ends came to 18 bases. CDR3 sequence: CASGLERSYGPPNVLTF. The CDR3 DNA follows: TGTGCTAGTGGTTTGGAAAGATCTTACGGGCCACCCAACGTCCTGACTTTC. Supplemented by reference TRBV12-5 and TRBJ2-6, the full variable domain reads DARVTQTPRHKVTEMGQEVTMRCQPILGHNTVFWYRQTMMQGLELLAYFRNRAPLDDSGMPKDRFSAEMPDATLATLKIQPSEPRDSAVYFCASGLERSYGPPNVLTFGAGSRLTVL.

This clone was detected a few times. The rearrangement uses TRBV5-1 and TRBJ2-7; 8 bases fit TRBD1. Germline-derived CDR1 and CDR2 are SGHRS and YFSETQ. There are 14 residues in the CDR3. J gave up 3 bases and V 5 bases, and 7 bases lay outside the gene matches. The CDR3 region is CASRGQEGNYEQYF. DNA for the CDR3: TGCGCCAGCAGGGGACAGGAGGGAAACTACGAGCAGTACTTC. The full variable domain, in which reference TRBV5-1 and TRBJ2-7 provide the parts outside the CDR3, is KAGVTQTPRYLIKTRGQQVTLSCSPISGHRSVSWYQQTPGQGLQFLFEYFSETQRNKGNFPGRFSGRQFSNSRSEMNVSTLELGDSALYLCASRGQEGNYEQYFGPGTRLTVT.